A selection of T cell receptor beta chains follows, all from one sample in a study of blood T cell repertoires in COVID-19. Method: immunoSEQ multiplex PCR; TCRdb's copy keeps in-frame clones and lacks some. The table includes about 91,000 clones, just over 85% detected once. Sequenced input: peripheral blood. The origin of the receptors is a woman in her 70s with acute or convalescent COVID-19. Both conserved end residues are part of each CDR3. D genes are given only for firm matches. Not all rows give a size; the values are once, few, many and, for expanded clones, a class.

size: NA
D: NA
J: TRBJ2-7
V: TRBV7-9
CDR3: CASSDSNSYEQYF
DNA: TGTGCCAGCAGCGACAGCAACTCCTACGAGCAGTACTTC

size: NA
D: NA
J: TRBJ2-7
V: TRBV5-1
CDR3: CASSFDGSGYEQYF
DNA: TGCGCCAGCAGCTTCGACGGGAGCGGGTACGAGCAGTACTTC

size: NA
D: NA
J: TRBJ1-2
V: TRBV7-2
CDR3: CASSRTLSNYGYTF
DNA: TGTGCCAGCAGCCGGACACTCTCTAACTATGGCTACACCTTC

size: NA
D: NA
J: TRBJ2-2
V: TRBV4-1
CDR3: CASSRTDTNTGELFF
DNA: TGCGCCAGCAGCCGGACAGACACTAACACCGGGGAGCTGTTTTTT

size: NA
D: NA
J: TRBJ2-3
V: TRBV11-3
CDR3: CASSLGTMSEEADTQYF
DNA: TGTGCCAGCAGCTTAGGTACCATGTCCGAGGAGGCAGATACGCAGTATTTT

size: NA
D: NA
J: TRBJ1-3
V: TRBV5-1
CDR3: CASSADSRNTIYF
DNA: TGCGCCAGCAGCGCGGACAGTCGAAACACCATATATTTT

size: NA
D: TRBD1
J: TRBJ1-2
V: TRBV11-1
CDR3: CASSNPGGSGYTF
DNA: TGTGCCAGCAGTAACCCAGGGGGATCTGGCTACACCTTC

size: NA
D: NA
J: TRBJ2-5
V: TRBV6-1
CDR3: CASSVNSPLVQETQYF
DNA: TGTGCCAGCAGTGTCAACTCCCCGCTAGTGCAAGAGACCCAGTACTTC

size: NA
D: TRBD2
J: TRBJ2-3
V: TRBV27
CDR3: CASSPGLARELTDTQYF
DNA: TGTGCCAGCAGTCCAGGACTAGCGCGGGAACTCACAGATACGCAGTATTTT

size: once
D: TRBD1
J: TRBJ1-2
V: TRBV27
CDR3: CASSKGQGVYGYTF
DNA: TGTGCCAGCAGTAAGGGACAGGGTGTCTATGGCTACACCTTC

size: NA
D: TRBD2
J: TRBJ2-3
V: TRBV7-3
CDR3: CASSFGLAGDTQYF
DNA: TGTGCCAGCAGCTTCGGACTAGCAGGAGATACGCAGTATTTT

size: NA
D: NA
J: TRBJ2-7
V: TRBV30
CDR3: CAWSTPPTGYVNEQYF
DNA: TGTGCCTGGAGTACACCACCAACAGGGTACGTCAACGAGCAGTACTTC

size: NA
D: NA
J: TRBJ2-2
V: TRBV7-9
CDR3: CASSRALGGPNTGELFF
DNA: TGTGCCAGCAGCCGGGCACTCGGGGGGCCTAACACCGGGGAGCTGTTTTTT

size: NA
D: NA
J: TRBJ2-3
V: TRBV7-9
CDR3: CASLWGGPPDTQYF
DNA: TGTGCCAGTCTTTGGGGGGGCCCGCCAGATACGCAGTATTTT

size: NA
D: NA
J: TRBJ1-3
V: TRBV6-5
CDR3: CASSSTGSGNTIYF
DNA: TGTGCCAGCAGTTCGACAGGCTCTGGAAACACCATATATTTT

size: NA
D: NA
J: TRBJ2-7
V: TRBV12-3/TRBV12-4
CDR3: CASSLMRVHEQYF
DNA: TGTGCCAGCAGTTTGATGCGTGTCCACGAGCAGTACTTC

size: NA
D: NA
J: TRBJ1-5
V: TRBV5-1
CDR3: CASSRTGEQPQHF
DNA: TGCGCCAGCAGCCGGACTGGGGAGCAGCCCCAGCATTTT

size: NA
D: NA
J: TRBJ2-3
V: TRBV27
CDR3: CASSLRRYSTDTQYF
DNA: TGTGCCAGCAGTTTAAGGAGATATAGCACAGATACGCAGTATTTT

size: once
D: TRBD1
J: TRBJ2-5
V: TRBV3-1/TRBV3-2
CDR3: CASSQAGGGETQYF
DNA: TGTGCCAGCAGCCAAGCAGGGGGCGGGGAGACCCAGTACTTC

size: NA
D: NA
J: TRBJ1-1
V: TRBV5-1
CDR3: CASSLVVGAQTEAFF
DNA: TGCGCCAGCAGCTTGGTTGTGGGGGCCCAGACTGAAGCTTTCTTT

size: NA
D: NA
J: TRBJ1-2
V: TRBV6-5
CDR3: CASSYSTGSGYTF
DNA: TGTGCCAGCAGTTACTCGACGGGTAGCGGCTACACCTTC

size: once
D: TRBD1
J: TRBJ1-1
V: TRBV10-3
CDR3: CAISSTGTNMNTEAFF
DNA: TGTGCCATCAGTTCGACAGGGACCAATATGAACACTGAAGCTTTCTTT

size: NA
D: NA
J: TRBJ2-5
V: TRBV18
CDR3: CASSQYQETQYF
DNA: TGTGCCAGCTCCCAGTACCAAGAGACCCAGTACTTC

size: NA
D: TRBD2
J: TRBJ2-3
V: TRBV7-9
CDR3: CASSLVAGSRRHTDTQYF
DNA: TGTGCCAGCAGCTTAGTAGCGGGGAGCCGACGACACACAGATACGCAGTATTTT